Listed below are T cell receptor beta chains from one sample, sequenced in a study of T cell changes during pregnancy in multiple sclerosis. The assay was immunoSEQ multiplex PCR, and TCRdb's table has in-frame clones only and misses some. The profile shows more than 40,000 clones, around nine tenths of them singletons. This material consisted of CD8+ T cells from peripheral blood mononuclear cells, taken in the third trimester of pregnancy. Receptor source: a female donor with multiple sclerosis, enrolled in a pregnancy study. The CDR3 runs from the conserved cysteine through the conserved F or W. The D gene is left open where the match is weak. Size values are once, few and many counts, or a class for expanded clones, and some rows have none.

J,size,D,V,length,DNA,CDR3
TRBJ2-3,-,TRBD2,TRBV28,16,TGTGCCAGCAGTCGACTAGCGGGAGATGGTACAGATACGCAGTATTTT,CASSRLAGDGTDTQYF
TRBJ1-1,-,-,TRBV2,19,TGTGCCAGCAGGCATAATCCCCCCGGGTGGGGGCTGAGGGACACTGAAGCTTTCTTT,CASRHNPPGWGLRDTEAFF
TRBJ2-3,-,-,TRBV7-3,16,TGTGCCAGCAGCTTAAACCCGGGATCCGCCACAGATACGCAGTATTTT,CASSLNPGSATDTQYF
TRBJ1-5,-,-,TRBV7-6,13,TGTGCCAGCAGCTTATCCGGAGATCAGCCCCAGCATTTT,CASSLSGDQPQHF
TRBJ2-7,once,TRBD1,TRBV10-3,12,TGTGCCACTGAGGGACAGGTTAACGAGCAGTACTTC,CATEGQVNEQYF
TRBJ2-3,-,-,TRBV2,16,TGTGCCAGCAGTGAAACCCTAGACGGGAGCACAGATACGCAGTATTTT,CASSETLDGSTDTQYF
TRBJ1-4,-,TRBD1,TRBV13,15,TGTGCCAGCAGCCTCCGACAGGGATCAATTGAAAAACTGTTTTTT,CASSLRQGSIEKLFF
TRBJ1-1,-,-,TRBV7-9,15,TGTGCCAGCAGCTCCCCGACAGGAGAGAACACTGAAGCTTTCTTT,CASSSPTGENTEAFF
TRBJ1-2,few,TRBD1,TRBV19,13,TGTGCCAGCTGGGACAGGGGGTACTATGGCTACACCTTC,CASWDRGYYGYTF
TRBJ2-2,-,-,TRBV13,14,TGTGCCAGCAGCTTGTCAGGGAACACCGGGGAGCTGTTTTTT,CASSLSGNTGELFF
TRBJ2-7,few,TRBD1,TRBV7-9,15,TGTGCCAGCAGCTTAGGAGGACAGGGGGTGGGCGAGCAGTACTTC,CASSLGGQGVGEQYF
TRBJ2-5,-,-,TRBV5-6,15,TGTGCCAGCAGCTTGGATTCTGCCGGGATGGCCGGTCAGTACTTC,CASSLDSAGMAGQYF
TRBJ2-7,-,TRBD2,TRBV30,14,TGTGCCTGGAGTGTACTAGCGGGGTCCTACGAGCAGTACTTC,CAWSVLAGSYEQYF
TRBJ1-2,-,-,TRBV7-9,14,TGTGCCAGCAGCTCCTCCGGGACACCCTATGGCTACACCTTC,CASSSSGTPYGYTF
TRBJ2-5,-,TRBD2,TRBV7-8,18,TGTGCCAGCAGCCGGGGACTAGCGGGGTCAATTCATCAAGAGACCCAGTACTTC,CASSRGLAGSIHQETQYF